This is a list of T cell receptor beta chains from one sample in a study of cytomegalovirus exposure and HLA in healthy donors. This table comes from immunoSEQ multiplex PCR, and its TCRdb copy is limited to in-frame clones, with some not included. In total, the table holds about 200,000 clones. Material for sequencing was PBMCs. The origin of the receptors is a boy younger than 18 in good health and CMV-seronegative. Both conserved end residues are part of each CDR3. Fields, in order: D gene, J gene, V gene, CDR3 DNA, CDR3 protein. The D gene is left open where the match is weak.

D gene: -
J gene: TRBJ2-3
V gene: TRBV7-2
CDR3 DNA: TGTGCCAGCAGCTTTAGCAGCCTTTCCTTGGATACGCAGTATTTT
CDR3 protein: CASSFSSLSLDTQYF

D gene: -
J gene: TRBJ2-3
V gene: TRBV5-4
CDR3 DNA: TGTGCCAGCAGCTGGAGTGGCGCCACAGATACGCAGTATTTT
CDR3 protein: CASSWSGATDTQYF

D gene: -
J gene: TRBJ1-1
V gene: TRBV5-1
CDR3 DNA: TGCGCCAGCAGCTTGGTTGCGGGGGTAGGGGCTTTCTTT
CDR3 protein: CASSLVAGVGAFF

D gene: -
J gene: TRBJ1-5
V gene: TRBV5-1
CDR3 DNA: TGCACTCAAGGGGAGGGCAATCAGCCCCAGCATTTT
CDR3 protein: CTQGEGNQPQHF

D gene: TRBD1
J gene: TRBJ2-2
V gene: TRBV7-3
CDR3 DNA: TGTGCCAGCAGCAAACAGGGGGTCGGGGAGCTGTTTTTT
CDR3 protein: CASSKQGVGELFF

D gene: TRBD1
J gene: TRBJ2-2
V gene: TRBV28
CDR3 DNA: TGTGCCGGGTCTCGACAGGGCGCGAACACCGGGGAGCTGTTTTTT
CDR3 protein: CAGSRQGANTGELFF

D gene: TRBD1
J gene: TRBJ1-2
V gene: TRBV5-4
CDR3 DNA: TGTGCCAGCAGCCTACCGGGACAGAGGGTCTATGGCTACACCTTC
CDR3 protein: CASSLPGQRVYGYTF

D gene: -
J gene: TRBJ2-7
V gene: TRBV6-5
CDR3 DNA: TGTGCCAGCAGTTTCCGGGACACTTCCCTGGAAGAGCAGTACTTC
CDR3 protein: CASSFRDTSLEEQYF

D gene: -
J gene: TRBJ1-5
V gene: TRBV10-3
CDR3 DNA: TGTGCCATCAGTGAATCATCGTGGCTAGGCAATCAGCCCCAGCATTTT
CDR3 protein: CAISESSWLGNQPQHF

D gene: -
J gene: TRBJ2-1
V gene: TRBV7-3
CDR3 DNA: TGTGCCAGCAGACCACAGGGAAAGGACGAGCAGTTCTTC
CDR3 protein: CASRPQGKDEQFF

D gene: -
J gene: TRBJ1-1
V gene: TRBV4-3
CDR3 DNA: TGCGCCAGCAGCGGTTACCGGGGATGGACTGAAGCTTTCTTT
CDR3 protein: CASSGYRGWTEAFF

D gene: -
J gene: TRBJ2-2
V gene: TRBV19
CDR3 DNA: TGTGCCAGTAGTAAGACAGAGACCGGGGAGCTGTTTTTT
CDR3 protein: CASSKTETGELFF

D gene: TRBD1
J gene: TRBJ2-7
V gene: TRBV7-2
CDR3 DNA: TGTGCCAGCAGCCCTAGACAGGGGAGTTCCTACGAGCAGTACTTC
CDR3 protein: CASSPRQGSSYEQYF

D gene: TRBD1
J gene: TRBJ2-2
V gene: TRBV7-9
CDR3 DNA: TGTGCCAGTTATACAGGGGGCGTAAGCACCGGGGAGCTGTTTTTT
CDR3 protein: CASYTGGVSTGELFF

D gene: -
J gene: TRBJ2-2
V gene: TRBV30
CDR3 DNA: TGTGCCTGTCGATTAGGGAGCACCGGGGAGCTGTTTTTT
CDR3 protein: CACRLGSTGELFF

D gene: TRBD1
J gene: TRBJ2-3
V gene: TRBV27
CDR3 DNA: TGTGCCAGCAGTTTTGACCGGGACAGGGGTGGAAATACGCAGTATTTT
CDR3 protein: CASSFDRDRGGNTQYF

D gene: TRBD1
J gene: TRBJ1-2
V gene: TRBV29-1
CDR3 DNA: TGCAGCGTTGATACCCTTACGACAGGGTACGGATATGGCTACACCTTC
CDR3 protein: CSVDTLTTGYGYGYTF

D gene: TRBD2
J gene: TRBJ2-5
V gene: TRBV9
CDR3 DNA: TGTGCCAGCAGTGCAACTAGCGGGGGTTTAGAGACCCAGTACTTC
CDR3 protein: CASSATSGGLETQYF

D gene: -
J gene: TRBJ2-7
V gene: TRBV2
CDR3 DNA: TGTGCCAGCGGTCCTACAGGAACCTACGAGCAGTACTTC
CDR3 protein: CASGPTGTYEQYF

D gene: TRBD1
J gene: TRBJ2-6
V gene: TRBV19
CDR3 DNA: TGTGCCACTAGAGCCAGGGGGCGTTTCTCTGGGGCCAACGTCCTGACTTTC
CDR3 protein: CATRARGRFSGANVLTF

D gene: -
J gene: TRBJ1-4
V gene: TRBV7-6
CDR3 DNA: TGTGCCAGCAGCCCCCAGGGGAATAGGGAAAAACTGTTTTTT
CDR3 protein: CASSPQGNREKLFF

D gene: TRBD1
J gene: TRBJ2-7
V gene: TRBV7-8
CDR3 DNA: TGTGCCAGCAGCTCCCCGGGACAGGGATTTCCCTACGAGCAGTACTTC
CDR3 protein: CASSSPGQGFPYEQYF

D gene: TRBD2
J gene: TRBJ2-3
V gene: TRBV4-3
CDR3 DNA: TGCGCCAGCAGCCAATATCCTAGCGGGTTGGAGCAGTATTTT
CDR3 protein: CASSQYPSGLEQYF

D gene: -
J gene: TRBJ1-1
V gene: TRBV13
CDR3 DNA: TGTGCCAGCACCTCCGACAGGTCGAACACTGAAGCTTTCTTT
CDR3 protein: CASTSDRSNTEAFF

D gene: -
J gene: TRBJ1-1
V gene: TRBV5-4
CDR3 DNA: TGTGCCAGCAGCTTGGCAGTGACTGAGAACACTGAAGCTTTCTTT
CDR3 protein: CASSLAVTENTEAFF

D gene: TRBD2
J gene: TRBJ2-5
V gene: TRBV4-2
CDR3 DNA: TGTGCCAGCAGCCAAGGAGACGGCGGGGGGCTTCTCCAAGAGACCCAGTACTTC
CDR3 protein: CASSQGDGGGLLQETQYF

D gene: -
J gene: TRBJ2-3
V gene: TRBV2
CDR3 DNA: TGTGCCAGCTTGAAAGGTGTCAGGGGAGATACGCAGTATTTT
CDR3 protein: CASLKGVRGDTQYF

D gene: TRBD1
J gene: TRBJ2-7
V gene: TRBV6-1
CDR3 DNA: TGTGCCAGCAGTGGGCGACAGGGGACCTACGAGCAGTACTTC
CDR3 protein: CASSGRQGTYEQYF

D gene: -
J gene: TRBJ2-7
V gene: TRBV19
CDR3 DNA: TGTGCCAGTAGCTGGGGCGGAGCCTACGAGCAGTACTTC
CDR3 protein: CASSWGGAYEQYF

D gene: -
J gene: TRBJ1-4
V gene: TRBV21-1
CDR3 DNA: TGTGCCAGCAGTCAAAGCCCAGGGGACTATAATGAAAAACTGTTTTTT
CDR3 protein: CASSQSPGDYNEKLFF

D gene: TRBD1
J gene: TRBJ2-7
V gene: TRBV13
CDR3 DNA: TGTGCCAGCAGCTTACAGGGGGCCTACGAGCAGTACTTC
CDR3 protein: CASSLQGAYEQYF

D gene: -
J gene: TRBJ1-2
V gene: TRBV5-6
CDR3 DNA: TGTGCCAGCAGCTTGCCCCCCCCAGGCGACTATGGCTACACCTTC
CDR3 protein: CASSLPPPGDYGYTF

D gene: -
J gene: TRBJ2-7
V gene: TRBV15
CDR3 DNA: TGTGCCACCAGCAGAGGGCGGGACCCCTACGAGCAGTACTTC
CDR3 protein: CATSRGRDPYEQYF

D gene: TRBD1
J gene: TRBJ1-1
V gene: TRBV6-1
CDR3 DNA: TGTGCCAGCAGTGAAGCTATCAGGGGGCTAGGTGAAGCTTTCTTT
CDR3 protein: CASSEAIRGLGEAFF

D gene: -
J gene: TRBJ2-2
V gene: TRBV9
CDR3 DNA: TGTGCCAGCTCTAGTAAACACCGGGGAGCTGTTTTT
CDR3 protein: CASSSKHRGAVF

D gene: TRBD2
J gene: TRBJ2-2
V gene: TRBV30
CDR3 DNA: TGTGCCTGGCGGGGACGAGCGGGAACACCCCACTTTAACACCGGGGAGCTGTTTTTT
CDR3 protein: CAWRGRAGTPHFNTGELFF

D gene: -
J gene: TRBJ1-2
V gene: TRBV28
CDR3 DNA: TGTGCCAGCAGTTTTGCCCCCGTGAGCGACTATGGCTACACCTTC
CDR3 protein: CASSFAPVSDYGYTF

D gene: TRBD1
J gene: TRBJ2-3
V gene: TRBV7-9
CDR3 DNA: TGTGCCAGCAGCTTACTCGACAGGGCTAGCACAGATACGCAGTATTTT
CDR3 protein: CASSLLDRASTDTQYF

D gene: -
J gene: TRBJ2-7
V gene: TRBV20-1
CDR3 DNA: TGCAGTGCCCCCCGGGGCTACGAGCAGTACTTC
CDR3 protein: CSAPRGYEQYF

D gene: -
J gene: TRBJ2-5
V gene: TRBV7-9
CDR3 DNA: TGTGCCAGCAGCCCCACTCGGGAGACCCAGTACTTC
CDR3 protein: CASSPTRETQYF

D gene: TRBD1
J gene: TRBJ2-7
V gene: TRBV5-1
CDR3 DNA: TGCGCCAGCAGCGCCGACAGGGACTACGAGCAGTACTTC
CDR3 protein: CASSADRDYEQYF

D gene: -
J gene: TRBJ2-7
V gene: TRBV7-3
CDR3 DNA: TGTGCCAGCAGCTTAAGGGCGCGGGGAGGCGAGCAGTACTTC
CDR3 protein: CASSLRARGGEQYF

D gene: -
J gene: TRBJ1-3
V gene: TRBV27
CDR3 DNA: TGTGCCAGCAGTTCTTTCCTTGGCAGCTCTGGAAACACCATATATTTT
CDR3 protein: CASSSFLGSSGNTIYF

D gene: -
J gene: TRBJ1-2
V gene: TRBV5-8
CDR3 DNA: TGTGCCAGCAATAGAGCTAACTATGGCTACACCTTC
CDR3 protein: CASNRANYGYTF

D gene: -
J gene: TRBJ1-4
V gene: TRBV6-1
CDR3 DNA: TGTGCCAGCAGTGAAGCGCCCAGGGGAGACGAAAAACTGTTTTTT
CDR3 protein: CASSEAPRGDEKLFF